The sequence of this T cell receptor (beta chain) was determined in a study of blood T cell repertoires in COVID-19. Looking at the study overall: COVID-19 samples collected from the United States, Italy and Spain covered acute and convalescent phases.

The repertoire was sequenced with immunoSEQ multiplex PCR; TCRdb's copy has only in-frame clones and lacks some. The sample comprises 200,000 to 250,000 clones, more than 80% of which are singletons, and around 0.85% rests with the top ten. The material sequenced was PBMCs or T cells enriched from blood (not recorded which). The TCR was taken from a man between 50 and 59 years old who had been exposed to COVID-19.

For the CDR3, the DNA is TGTGCCATCAGTGATAGTCGCAGGGGGGCAGATACGCAGTATTTT. It encodes CAISDSRRGADTQYF. The gene calls are TRBV10-3 and TRBJ2-3; a weak D match, TRBD1 (7 bases). CDR3 length: 15 residues. Trimming stripped 3 bases from V and 4 bases from J, with 14 bases between. Germline CDR1 reads ENHRY; CDR2 reads SYGVKD.